The rows below give T cell receptor beta chains drawn from one sample of a study of T cells in Graves' hyperthyroidism and ophthalmopathy. TCRdb passed the multiplex PCR reads through MiXCR, listing each CDR3 protein once. Of around 440,000 distinct CDR3 sequences in the sample, approximately 14% were seen once. Sequenced sample: blood. The receptor set was obtained from a woman under 30 with Graves' hyperthyroidism. CDR3s include the opening cysteine and the closing phenylalanine or tryptophan.

>14|TRBV6-1
CASTSGHNTYEQYF
>13|TRBV19
CASSIEDRGGYTF
>13|TRBV18
CASSPGGDQPQHF
>16|TRBV5-1
CASSFFPAGALNEQFF
>16|TRBV6-1
CASSARPTSGYETQYF
>15|TRBV5-6
CASSLGRGFRNEQFF
>16|TRBV6-1
CASSGTSGASYNEQFF
>13|TRBV12-3/TRBV12-4
CASTVLVGGPQHF
>15|TRBV19
CASSIDSRVEHEQYF
>16|TRBV6-1
CASSEAGTGPTYEQYF
>15|TRBV12-3/TRBV12-4
CASSFPSGGQNIQYF
>15|TRBV4-1
CASSQVPGQSYEQYF
>15|TRBV2
CASSPVTGSKNIQYF
>14|TRBV6-9
CASRPTGLNEKLFF
>15|TRBV5-1
CASSLVPPTANGYTF
>13|TRBV12-3/TRBV12-4
CASSSPFPDTQYF
>13|TRBV7-2
CASSTGPSNEQFF
>12|TRBV11-2
CASSPEYNEQFF
>17|TRBV5-8
CASSEPPGLAGLREQFF
>13|TRBV3-1
CASSQEAGGAQYF
>14|TRBV12-3/TRBV12-4
CASTPTGGFTEAFF
>15|TRBV20-1
CSAGVTGSKDSPLHF
>12|TRBV6-5
CASSFGQGEQFF
>15|TRBV20-1
CSARGLAVAYNEQFF
>15|TRBV5-1
CASLGPGETRNEQFF
>14|TRBV5-5
CASSLAQGGTEAFF
>16|TRBV6-1
CASRETSTSSTDTQYF
>13|TRBV12-3/TRBV12-4
CASSRTGGIEQYF
>14|TRBV27
CASRGGSYNSPLHF
>15|TRBV11-3
CASSLDGSSAETQYF
>16|TRBV6-5
CASSYSAGGLTDTQYF
>16|TRBV24-1
CATSDSRLANTGELFF
>10|TRBV20-1
CSASRSEQYF
>11|TRBV3-1
CASSLRAEAFF
>14|TRBV7-2
CASSLDLGGNEQFF
>12|TRBV10-3
CATRTGEEPQHF
>16|TRBV5-8
CASSLGPGDGNQPQHF
>17|TRBV19
CASSIGLAGSSYNEQFF
>15|TRBV13
CASSLFRPTNEKLFF
>15|TRBV11-1
CASTRGAGSYNEQFF
>14|TRBV11-2
CASSHLNPRDTQYF
>12|TRBV30
CAWSGGKETQYF
>14|TRBV5-1
CASSKGAFQETQYF
>18|TRBV19
CASSPDQNPRDRVYGYTF
>14|TRBV6-1
CASKAGGFSGELFF
>17|TRBV10-3
CAISESSGRISPYGYTF
>16|TRBV6-5
CASSYYRSGAAYGYTF
>15|TRBV5-6
CASSMGGGSLYEQYF
>15|TRBV20-1
CSASQGTSGGETQYF
>16|TRBV9
CASSVEGLADTDTQYF
>14|TRBV29-1
CSVLSGSGNQPQHF
>15|TRBV5-1
CASSSTSGGPDTQYF
>17|TRBV5-4
CASSGPIVGGPTDTQYF
>14|TRBV2
CASRAGGPVNEQFF
>15|TRBV25-1
CASSPPRTGNYEQYF
>15|TRBV27
CASSLSRTGPYEQYF
>14|TRBV7-3
CASSFGGGGSPLHF
>14|TRBV7-9
CASSPGTGLAPLHF
>15|TRBV12-3/TRBV12-4
CASSPGGEGANVLTF